The next 7 T cell receptor beta chains were all read from a single sample in a study of blood T cell repertoires in COVID-19. The assay was immunoSEQ multiplex PCR, and TCRdb's table has in-frame clones only and misses some. The data hold 260,000 or so clones, with around 89% observed a single time. The sequenced sample was PBMCs or T cells enriched from blood (not recorded which). The source is a woman in her thirties or forties with acute COVID-19.

In this sample, this clone turned up a few times. This sequence joins TRBV25-1 and TRBJ2-1, with 11 bases that match TRBD2. CDR1 MGHDK and CDR2 SYGVNS come from the germline V gene. V lost 0 bases and J lost 4; bases outside the gene matches: 2. The CDR3 spans 16 residues. DNA for the CDR3: TGTGCCAGCAGTGAATACCGACTAGCGGGGTACAATGAGCAGTTCTTC. Its protein is CASSEYRLAGYNEQFF.

The chain employs TRBV27 and TRBJ1-4, with 7 bases that match TRBD1. CDR1 is MNHEY and CDR2 is SMNVEV in the germline V gene (reference sequence). This CDR3 spans 19 amino acids. V was pared by 5 bases and J by 1 base, with 16 bases of the junction left unmatched. For the CDR3, the DNA is TGTGCCAGCAGTCGGAGAGGAGTCGGTCAGGGGGGAACTAATGAAAAACTGTTTTTT. Translated, it gives CASSRRGVGQGGTNEKLFF.

V is TRBV4-2 and J is TRBJ2-3; D uncertain. The CDR3 is made up of 16 amino acids. Germline CDR1 LGHNA, CDR2 YNFKEQ. The V gene lost 0 bases and the J gene lost 0 bases, with 10 bases spanning the gap. This CDR3 is CASSQESQVSTDTQYF. CDR3 nucleotides: TGTGCCAGCAGCCAAGAATCTCAGGTTAGCACAGATACGCAGTATTTT.

The V gene is TRBV5-1, the J gene TRBJ2-2; tentatively, D is TRBD1 (6 bases). CDR1 is SGHRS, CDR2 YFSETQ, per germline. Trimming left V 4 bases short and J 4 bases short, with 14 bases between. The CDR3 has 15 amino acids. CDR3 nucleotide sequence: TGCGCCAGCAGCCCTACCACAGGGACCACCGGGGAGCTGTTTTTT. Translating gives CASSPTTGTTGELFF.

The chain links TRBV28 to TRBJ1-3; no definite D call. This CDR3 spans 14 amino acids. Germline V gives CDR1 MDHEN, CDR2 SYDVKM. Trimming cost V 5 bases and J 4 bases, with 12 bases left between them. CDR3 region: CASSLRVYGNTIYF. Here the CDR3 DNA reads TGTGCCAGCAGTCTGAGGGTCTACGGAAACACCATATATTTT.

The chain has TRBV5-1 and TRBJ2-1; 7 bases match TRBD2. The ends lost 0 bases at V and 9 bases at J; junction bases unmatched: 9. The CDR3 totals 15 residues. CDR1 and CDR2 from the germline V gene are SGHRS and YFSETQ. This chain's CDR3 is CASSLGLAEGGEQFF. The CDR3 DNA is TGCGCCAGCAGCTTGGGCCTAGCGGAAGGCGGTGAGCAGTTCTTC. Based on the CDR3 plus reference TRBV5-1 and TRBJ2-1, the full variable domain is KAGVTQTPRYLIKTRGQQVTLSCSPISGHRSVSWYQQTPGQGLQFLFEYFSETQRNKGNFPGRFSGRQFSNSRSEMNVSTLELGDSALYLCASSLGLAEGGEQFFGPGTRLTVL.

V and J are TRBV5-1 and TRBJ1-4; no clear D. Germline CDR1 is SGHRS and CDR2 is YFSETQ. The length of the CDR3 is 16 residues. V lost 1 base, J lost 0 bases, and 10 bases lay in between. CDR3 bases: TGCGCCAGCAGCTTGCAAGCGGATGCAACTAATGAAAAACTGTTTTTT. This translates into CASSLQADATNEKLFF.